These 17 T cell receptor beta chains came from one sample sequenced in a study of blood T cell repertoires in COVID-19. Sequencing was performed with immunoSEQ multiplex PCR; in TCRdb, only in-frame clones are kept and a portion is missing. The data show some 98,000 clones, roughly 80% seen once. The sample consisted of peripheral blood. The receptors shown here come from a human donor in a cohort sampled during active COVID-19.

This chain joins TRBV7-8 and TRBJ2-7; 12 positions match TRBD1. Looked up from germline, CDR1 is SGHVS and CDR2 is FQNEAQ. The CDR3 contains 15 residues. Losses at the gene ends were 5 bases for V and 2 bases for J; bases not matched to a gene: 4. The CDR3 spells CASSPGTGGPYEQYF. CDR3 DNA sequence: TGTGCCAGCAGCCCAGGGACAGGGGGCCCCTACGAGCAGTACTTC.

CDR3 in amino acids: CASSPRPGDGYTF. In DNA, the CDR3 is TGTGCCAGCTCACCAAGGCCAGGGGATGGCTACACCTTC. J is TRBJ1-2 and V is TRBV18; D might be TRBD1 (6 bases). Germline V lookup: CDR1 KGHSH, CDR2 LQKENI. The CDR3 is made up of 13 amino acids. V was pared by 2 bases and J by 6 bases, with 10 bases between.

This chain links TRBV5-4 with TRBJ1-2; TRBD1 agrees at 7 bases. Losses at the gene ends were 4 bases for V and 5 bases for J; bases not matched to a gene: 5. The CDR3 spans 13 residues. Germline V lookup: CDR1 SGHNT, CDR2 YYREEE (reference sequence). The CDR3 nucleotides read TGTGCCAGCAGCGTAGACAGGGTTTATGGCTACACCTTC. Amino acids: CASSVDRVYGYTF.

The V and J genes are TRBV5-1 and TRBJ1-1; the D gene is possibly TRBD1 (5 bases). V was clipped by 3 bases and J by 4 bases, with 10 bases between them. There are 13 residues in the CDR3. Germline V gives CDR1 SGHRS, CDR2 YFSETQ. Here the CDR3 reads CASSSQGTTEAFF. The CDR3 nucleotides read TGCGCCAGCAGCTCGCAGGGAACCACTGAAGCTTTCTTT.

This chain connects TRBV7-2 to TRBJ1-5, with a tentative D call TRBD1 (5 bases). From germline, CDR1 is SGHTA and CDR2 FQGNSA. The CDR3 is 13 residues long. With 1 base removed from V and 4 bases from J, the gap between germline ends came to 5 bases. As DNA, the CDR3 is TGTGCCAGCAGCTTAGACAGGAATCAGCCCCAGCATTTT. Translation gives CASSLDRNQPQHF.

This clone was counted between two and nine times. The chain carries TRBV29-1 and TRBJ1-5; weak D call: TRBD1 (6 bases). The V end was cut by 8 bases, the J end by 0 bases, with 23 bases between. The CDR3 spans 17 residues. In germline, CDR1 is SQVTM, CDR2 ANQGSEA. The CDR3 protein is CSLGKARGRYSNQPQHF. The CDR3 DNA reads TGCAGCCTTGGGAAAGCCAGGGGCCGATATAGCAATCAGCCCCAGCATTTT.

This clone was seen only a few times. The chain's CDR3 is CASGRGSYNEQFF. The CDR3 bases are TGTGCCAGCGGTCGGGGCTCCTACAATGAGCAGTTCTTC. The genes are TRBV27 and TRBJ2-1, with a tentative D call TRBD2 (5 bases). The germline V and J ends were trimmed by 8 bases and 0 bases, with 8 bases remaining between them. CDR1 MNHEY and CDR2 SMNVEV come from the germline V gene (reference sequence). CDR3 length: 13 amino acids.

This clone came up a few times. V and J are TRBV7-3 and TRBJ2-7; 10 bases are shared with TRBD2. The CDR3 is made up of 17 amino acids. Per germline, CDR1 SGHTA and CDR2 FQGTGA. The J segment lost 7 bases and the V segment lost 2 bases, leaving 14 bases of the junction unmatched. CDR3 in amino acids: CASSLVPLLAGVGEQYF. DNA of the CDR3: TGTGCCAGCAGCTTAGTCCCTTTGCTAGCGGGAGTCGGGGAGCAGTACTTC.

The CDR3 DNA is TGCGCCAGCAGCTTCCTCGGACAGACCAACACTGAAGCTTTCTTT. This translates into CASSFLGQTNTEAFF. The rearrangement joins TRBV5-1 to TRBJ1-1; the D gene is possibly TRBD1 (6 bases). V was trimmed by 2 bases and J by 2 bases, leaving 13 bases between them. This CDR3 spans 15 amino acids. CDR1 and CDR2 from the germline V gene are SGHRS and YFSETQ.

The chain uses TRBV6-5 and TRBJ1-2, with 10 bases matching TRBD1. The CDR3 runs to 14 residues. V shed 5 bases and J 4 bases; nucleotides not matched to a gene: 4. Germline values: CDR1 MNHEY, CDR2 SVGAGI. The CDR3 spells CASSTRTGGYGYTF. In DNA form, the CDR3 reads TGTGCCAGCAGTACTAGGACAGGGGGCTATGGCTACACCTTC.

The chain is built from TRBV14 and TRBJ1-5; D is perhaps TRBD1 (6 bases). The CDR3 has 15 amino acids. Trimming cost V 4 bases and J 6 bases, with 16 bases left between them. From germline, CDR1 is SGHDN and CDR2 FVKESK. In nucleotides, the CDR3 is TGTGCCAGCAGCCTCCCAGGAGGGGGGGGTCAGCCCCAGCATTTT. Translation gives CASSLPGGGGQPQHF.

This clone was seen a handful of times. V gene TRBV18 combines with J gene TRBJ1-3; D is ambiguous. The CDR3 sequence is 15 residues long. The germline V gene has CDR1 KGHSH and CDR2 LQKENI. Trimming took 5 bases from V and 0 from J, leaving 11 bases between them. CDR3 sequence: CASSAASSSGNTIYF. The DNA for the CDR3 is TGTGCCAGCTCAGCGGCCTCCTCCTCTGGAAACACCATATATTTT.

The J gene is TRBJ2-7, the V gene TRBV7-8; 7 positions match TRBD1. V lost 5 bases to trimming and J lost 0 bases; unmatched junction nucleotides: 4. The length of the CDR3 is 14 residues. In germline, CDR1 is SGHVS, CDR2 FQNEAQ. CDR3 residues: CASSQRDSSYEQYF. For the CDR3, the DNA is TGTGCCAGCAGCCAAAGGGACAGCTCCTACGAGCAGTACTTC.

The chain joins TRBV15 to TRBJ2-5; 14 bases are a match to TRBD2. There are 19 residues in the CDR3. V dropped 2 bases and J dropped 4; count of bases not matched to a gene: 12. Germline loops: CDR1 LNHNV, CDR2 YYDKDF (reference sequence). The CDR3 reads CATSRRPGTSGRAGETQYF. The CDR3 DNA sequence: TGTGCCACCAGCAGACGTCCCGGGACTAGCGGGAGAGCCGGAGAGACCCAGTACTTC.

The CDR3 protein is CAISESTTPDTQYF. The CDR3 coding sequence is TGTGCCATCAGTGAGTCGACTACCCCAGATACGCAGTATTTT. This chain uses TRBV10-3 with TRBJ2-3; possibly TRBD2 for D (5 bases). Germline assignment: CDR1 ENHRY and CDR2 SYGVKD. V lost 0 bases, J lost 4 bases, and 8 bases lay in between. There are 14 residues in the CDR3.

This clone was observed once. The chain has TRBV3-1 (or the pseudogene TRBV3-2) and TRBJ2-5, with TRBD1 identical over 10 bases. The germline CDR1 and CDR2 sequences are LGHDT and YNNKEL (reference sequence). The CDR3 has 16 residues. V was clipped by 1 base and J by 5 bases; unmatched bases: 7. The CDR3 region is CASSQVDRGQRETQYF. Here the CDR3 DNA reads TGTGCCAGCAGCCAAGTCGACAGGGGGCAGCGCGAGACCCAGTACTTC.

J is TRBJ2-6 and V is TRBV3-1 (or the pseudogene TRBV3-2), with TRBD2 as a possible D gene (5 bases). With 4 bases removed from V and 0 bases from J, the gap between germline ends came to 7 bases. Germline loops: CDR1 LGHDT, CDR2 YNNKEL (reference sequence). The CDR3 covers 15 residues. CDR3 in amino acids: CASSPDFSGANVLTF. DNA of the CDR3: TGTGCCAGCAGCCCGGACTTCTCTGGGGCCAACGTCCTGACTTTC.